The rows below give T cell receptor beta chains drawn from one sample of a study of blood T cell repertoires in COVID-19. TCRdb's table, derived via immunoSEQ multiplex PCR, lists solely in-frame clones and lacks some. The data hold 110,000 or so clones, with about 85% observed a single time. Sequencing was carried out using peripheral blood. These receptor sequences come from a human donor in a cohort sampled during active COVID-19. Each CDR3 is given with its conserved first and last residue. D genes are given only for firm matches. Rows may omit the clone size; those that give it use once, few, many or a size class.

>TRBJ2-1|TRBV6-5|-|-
CASRARFGGNEQFF
TGTGCCAGCAGAGCGAGGTTTGGCGGCAATGAGCAGTTCTTC
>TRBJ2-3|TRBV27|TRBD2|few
CASSLTSGGRLDTQYF
TGTGCCAGCAGTTTAACTAGCGGGGGTCGACTAGATACGCAGTATTTT
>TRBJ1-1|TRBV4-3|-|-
CASSHNQGTEAFF
TGCGCCAGCAGCCACAACCAGGGCACTGAAGCTTTCTTT
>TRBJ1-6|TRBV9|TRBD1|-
CASSVTPGQGNSPLHF
TGTGCCAGCAGCGTTACGCCGGGACAGGGTAATTCACCCCTCCACTTT
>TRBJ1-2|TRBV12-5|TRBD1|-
CASGLVLLPGQMSAGYGYTF
TGTGCTAGTGGTTTGGTCCTACTACCGGGACAGATGTCAGCGGGCTATGGCTACACCTTC
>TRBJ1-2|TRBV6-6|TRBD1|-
CASSFGTDYGYTF
TGTGCCAGCAGTTTTGGGACAGACTATGGCTACACCTTC
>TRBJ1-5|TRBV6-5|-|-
CASSRRTEAQPQHF
TGTGCCAGCAGCCGCAGGACAGAAGCTCAGCCCCAGCATTTT
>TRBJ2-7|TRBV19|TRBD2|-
CATKSGASSYEQYF
TGTGCCACAAAGAGCGGGGCTAGCTCCTACGAGCAGTACTTC
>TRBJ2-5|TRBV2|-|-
CASSVEGETQYF
TGTGCCAGCAGTGTGGAGGGAGAGACCCAGTACTTC
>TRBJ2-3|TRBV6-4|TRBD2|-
CASRETSGGADTQYF
TGTGCCAGCAGGGAGACTAGCGGGGGTGCAGATACGCAGTATTTT
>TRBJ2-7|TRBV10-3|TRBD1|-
CAISTGGVLYEQYF
TGTGCCATCAGTACAGGGGGCGTACTCTACGAGCAGTACTTC
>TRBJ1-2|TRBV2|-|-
CASTWGSYGYTF
TGTGCCAGCACTTGGGGCAGCTATGGCTACACCTTC
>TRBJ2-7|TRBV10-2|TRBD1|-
CATWTGGYYEQYF
TGCGCCACATGGACAGGGGGATACTACGAGCAGTACTTC
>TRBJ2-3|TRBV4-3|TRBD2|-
CASSPGLATDTQYF
TGCGCCAGCAGCCCGGGACTAGCAACAGATACGCAGTATTTT
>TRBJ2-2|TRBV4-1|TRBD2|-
CASSPHKASGETGELFF
TGCGCCAGCAGCCCCCATAAGGCTAGCGGGGAGACCGGGGAGCTGTTTTTT
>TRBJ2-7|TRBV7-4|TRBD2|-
CASSPPGLAYEQYF
TGTGCCAGCAGTCCTCCGGGACTAGCTTACGAGCAGTACTTC
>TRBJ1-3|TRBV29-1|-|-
CSAQGFSGNTIYF
TGCAGCGCCCAGGGTTTCTCTGGAAACACCATATATTTT
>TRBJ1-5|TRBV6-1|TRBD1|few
CASSGRDRVKNQPQHF
TGTGCCAGCAGTGGGAGGGACAGGGTAAAAAATCAGCCCCAGCATTTT
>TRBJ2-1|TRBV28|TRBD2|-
CASSLFVVRGVSSYNEQFF
TGTGCCAGCAGTTTATTTGTAGTCCGGGGGGTGAGCTCCTACAATGAGCAGTTCTTC
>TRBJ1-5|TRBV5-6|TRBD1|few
CASSLTGGQPQHF
TGTGCCAGCAGTTTGACAGGGGGTCAGCCCCAGCATTTT
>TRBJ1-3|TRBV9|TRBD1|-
CASSVEGQLTFSGNTIYF
TGTGCCAGCAGCGTAGAGGGACAGCTTACATTCTCTGGAAACACCATATATTTT
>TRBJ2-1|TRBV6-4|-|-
CASSRQAWGSYNEQFF
TGTGCCAGCAGCCGACAGGCCTGGGGCTCCTACAATGAGCAGTTCTTC
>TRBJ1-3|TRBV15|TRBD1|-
CATSRSTDRSPSGNTIYF
TGTGCCACCAGCAGAAGTACGGACAGGAGCCCCTCTGGAAACACCATATATTTT
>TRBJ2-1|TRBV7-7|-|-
CASSFGLNNEQFF
TGTGCCAGCAGCTTTGGGCTTAACAATGAGCAGTTCTTC
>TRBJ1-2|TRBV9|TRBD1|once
CASSSTDRGLNFRGYGYTF
TGTGCCAGCAGCTCGACAGACAGGGGCCTAAACTTTCGGGGCTATGGCTACACCTTC
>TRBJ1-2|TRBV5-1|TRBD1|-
CASSLGQGIYGYTF
TGCGCCAGCAGCTTGGGACAGGGGATCTATGGCTACACCTTC
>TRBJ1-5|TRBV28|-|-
CASSTDRYNQPQHF
TGTGCCAGCAGTACCGACAGATATAATCAGCCCCAGCATTTT
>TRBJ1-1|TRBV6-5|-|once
CATRGGMNTEAFF
TGTGCCACCCGTGGAGGGATGAACACTGAAGCTTTCTTT
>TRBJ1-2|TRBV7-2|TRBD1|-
CASRPGGQGGGYTF
TGTGCCAGCAGGCCTGGCGGACAGGGTGGGGGCTACACCTTC
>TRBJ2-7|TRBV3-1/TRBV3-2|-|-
CASSDSQRREQYF
TGTGCCAGCAGCGACAGTCAACGGCGCGAGCAGTACTTC
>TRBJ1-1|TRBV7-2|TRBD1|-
CASRLILTGATEAFF
TGTGCCAGCAGATTAATCCTTACAGGGGCGACTGAAGCTTTCTTT
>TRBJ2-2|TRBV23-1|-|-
CASPKWGSNTGELFF
TGCGCCAGCCCAAAATGGGGCTCGAACACCGGGGAGCTGTTTTTT
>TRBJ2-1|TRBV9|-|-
CASSVGLSSYNEQFF
TGTGCCAGCAGCGTAGGACTAAGCTCCTACAATGAGCAGTTCTTC
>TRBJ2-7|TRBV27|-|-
CASSPGPNGAYEQYF
TGTGCCAGCAGCCCCGGTCCTAACGGGGCCTACGAGCAGTACTTC
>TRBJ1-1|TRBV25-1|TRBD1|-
CASSAPRGGFDTEAFF
TGTGCCAGCTCTGCCCCGAGAGGGGGCTTCGACACTGAAGCTTTCTTT
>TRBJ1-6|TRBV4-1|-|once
CASSQEDSNSPLHF
TGCGCCAGCAGCCAAGAAGATTCTAACTCACCCCTCCACTTT
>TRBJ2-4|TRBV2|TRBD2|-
CASRGREAKNIQYF
TGTGCCAGCAGAGGGCGGGAGGCCAAAAACATTCAGTACTTC
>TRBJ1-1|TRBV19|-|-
CASTTGVPRSEAFF
TGTGCCAGTACTACGGGGGTCCCGAGGTCTGAAGCTTTCTTT
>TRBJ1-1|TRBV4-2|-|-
CASSQPGTSDTEAFF
TGTGCCAGCAGCCAACCTGGGACATCGGACACTGAAGCTTTCTTT
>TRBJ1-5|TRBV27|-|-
CASSLGRGNQPQHF
TGTGCCAGCAGTTTAGGGCGGGGTAATCAGCCCCAGCATTTT
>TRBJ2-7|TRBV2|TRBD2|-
CASMAQRLAVNYEQYF
TGTGCCAGCATGGCCCAGAGACTAGCGGTGAACTACGAGCAGTACTTC
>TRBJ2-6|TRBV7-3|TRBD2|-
CASSPRGLAGTSGANVLTF
TGTGCCAGCAGCCCTCGAGGACTAGCGGGGACCTCTGGGGCCAACGTCCTGACTTTC
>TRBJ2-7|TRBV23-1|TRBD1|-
CASSQTGGIEQYF
TGCGCCAGCAGTCAGACAGGGGGGATCGAGCAGTACTTC
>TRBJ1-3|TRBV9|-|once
CASSVAGFNSGNTIYF
TGTGCCAGCAGCGTAGCGGGGTTCAACTCTGGAAACACCATATATTTT
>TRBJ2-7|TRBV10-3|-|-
CAISLFLQGASYEQYF
TGTGCCATCAGCTTATTCTTACAAGGGGCCTCCTACGAGCAGTACTTC
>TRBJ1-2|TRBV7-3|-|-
CASSLGGAHGYTF
TGTGCCAGCAGCTTAGGAGGGGCCCATGGCTACACCTTC
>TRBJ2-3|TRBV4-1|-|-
CASTGGRSTDTQYF
TGCGCCAGCACGGGGGGCCGTAGCACAGATACGCAGTATTTT
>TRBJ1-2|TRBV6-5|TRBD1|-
CASRPGQYYGYTF
TGTGCCAGCAGACCGGGACAGTACTATGGCTACACCTTC
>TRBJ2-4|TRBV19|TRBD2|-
CASSIDDLAGKNIQYF
TGTGCCAGTAGTATAGATGATCTAGCGGGAAAAAACATTCAGTACTTC
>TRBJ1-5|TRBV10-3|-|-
CAISEAGLHQPQHF
TGTGCCATCAGTGAGGCAGGTTTACATCAGCCCCAGCATTTT